This T cell receptor (beta chain) was found in a study of cytomegalovirus exposure and HLA in healthy donors. Primers for the PCR totalled 60 Vbeta and 13 Jbeta. Libraries were prepared by immunoSEQ multiplex PCR; TCRdb keeps only in-frame clonotypes and omits some of them. The table lists fewer than 100,000 clones, 78% of them singletons. Per germline, CDR1 SGHRS and CDR2 YFSETQ. CDR3 length: 14 residues. V dropped 0 bases and J dropped 4 bases, with 10 bases sitting between them. Input material: PBMCs. The V call is TRBV5-1, the J call TRBJ1-2; D perhaps matches TRBD1 (6 bases). This sequence was found in a woman between 40 and 50 years old in good health and CMV-seropositive. In DNA form, the CDR3 reads TGCGCCAGCAGCTTGGGTACAGGGCCCTATGGCTACACCTTC. This encodes CASSLGTGPYGYTF.